One and the same sample provided the 17 T cell receptor beta chains below, sequenced in a study of glioma-infiltrating T cells after dendritic cell vaccination. TCRdb's table, derived via immunoSEQ multiplex PCR, lists solely in-frame clones and lacks some. The sample consists of over 80,000 clones, roughly 89% of them appearing once. The sample in question was blood, obtained before dendritic cell vaccination. The receptors stem from a human donor with glioblastoma.

The chain combines TRBV19 with TRBJ1-5, with TRBD1 identical over 11 bases. Germline CDR1 reads LNHDA; CDR2 reads SQIVND (reference sequence). There are 14 residues in the CDR3. The trim removed 5 bases at V and 7 bases at J, leaving 4 bases unmatched. The CDR3 nucleotides are TGTGCCAGTAGTGAGGGGACAGGGGGACAGCCCCAGCATTTT. Translating gives CASSEGTGGQPQHF.

V and J are TRBV19 and TRBJ1-1, with 7 positions matching TRBD1. With V trimmed by 7 bases and J by 4 bases, 6 bases remained unmatched. CDR3 length equals 13 residues. Germline CDR1 LNHDA, CDR2 SQIVND (reference sequence). This CDR3 is CASITGVGTEAFF. CDR3 sequence (DNA): TGTGCCAGTATTACAGGGGTGGGCACTGAAGCTTTCTTT.

The chain combines TRBV27 with TRBJ2-7, with 8 bases matching TRBD1. Germline CDR1 MNHEY, CDR2 SMNVEV (reference sequence). There are 15 residues in the CDR3. Losses at the gene ends were 6 bases for V and 5 bases for J; bases not matched to a gene: 12. This chain's CDR3 is CASRRGQGSSNEQYF. CDR3 nucleotide sequence: TGTGCCAGCAGAAGAGGACAGGGTTCTTCCAACGAGCAGTACTTC.

The chain links TRBV11-3 to TRBJ2-2, with 8 bases aligning to TRBD2. Germline V gene lookup returns CDR1 SGHNT and CDR2 YENEEA. V lost 6 bases to trimming and J lost 1 base; unmatched junction nucleotides: 4. The CDR3 totals 15 residues. CDR3 region: CASSSSGRNTGELFF. The DNA of the CDR3 is TGTGCCAGCAGTTCTAGCGGGCGGAACACCGGGGAGCTGTTTTTT.

The chain carries TRBV27 and TRBJ2-1, with D tentatively TRBD1 (5 bases). Looked up from germline, CDR1 is MNHEY and CDR2 is SMNVEV (reference sequence). The CDR3 is 14 amino acids. The V gene lost 3 bases and the J gene lost 8 bases, with 14 bases spanning the gap. As DNA, the CDR3 is TGTGCCAGCAGTTTGGGTCGTACCAGGGATGAGCAGTTCTTC. It encodes CASSLGRTRDEQFF.

The chain links TRBV6-6 to TRBJ2-3, with 9 bases lining up with TRBD2. Trimming took 2 bases from V and 0 from J; bases not matched to a gene: 0. Germline-derived CDR1 and CDR2 are MNHNY and SVGAGI (reference sequence). The length of the CDR3 is 15 residues. CDR3 protein: CASSYTSGSTDTQYF. In DNA, the CDR3 is TGTGCCAGCAGTTACACTAGCGGGAGCACAGATACGCAGTATTTT.

This sequence joins TRBV9 and TRBJ2-7; 8 bases are a match to TRBD2. V trimming: 4 bases; J trimming: 0 bases; junction bases outside the gene matches: 3. The CDR3 length is 14 residues. Per the germline V gene, CDR1 is SGDLS and CDR2 is YYNGEE. This CDR3 is CASSIGGASYEQYF. CDR3 bases: TGTGCCAGCAGCATCGGGGGGGCCTCCTACGAGCAGTACTTC. Full variable domain (outside the CDR3, taken from reference TRBV9 and TRBJ2-7): DSGVTQTPKHLITATGQRVTLRCSPRSGDLSVYWYQQSLDQGLQFLIQYYNGEERAKGNILERFSAQQFPDLHSELNLSSLELGDSALYFCASSIGGASYEQYFGPGTRLTVT.

The genes are TRBV5-6 and TRBJ1-2; no firm D call. Per germline, CDR1 SGHDT and CDR2 YYEEEE. V was trimmed by 4 bases and J by 2 bases, leaving 9 bases between them. The CDR3 is 13 amino acids. As DNA, the CDR3 is TGTGCCAGCAGCCAGACGGAGAACTATGGCTACACCTTC. It specifies CASSQTENYGYTF.

This clone has only one observation. The rearrangement joins TRBV6-1 to TRBJ2-5, with 10 nucleotides matching TRBD2. The CDR3 is 15 residues long. The germline gives CDR1 MNHNS, CDR2 SASEGT. V lost 7 bases to trimming and J lost 5 bases; unmatched junction nucleotides: 10. As DNA, the CDR3 is TGTGCCAGCATCAGCGGGGGGGCGAATGGGGAGACCCAGTACTTC. Amino acid sequence: CASISGGANGETQYF.

The chain employs TRBV12-5 and TRBJ1-3, with D possibly matching TRBD1 (5 bases). The CDR3 length is 17 residues. The V end lost 5 bases, the J end lost 1 base, and 18 bases lay between the germline ends. The germline V gene has CDR1 LGHNT and CDR2 FRNRAP. CDR3 region: CASGDEEGQGSGNTIYF. CDR3 DNA: TGTGCTAGTGGTGATGAAGAAGGGCAGGGTTCTGGAAACACCATATATTTT.

The chain uses TRBV10-2 and TRBJ1-6, with 8 nucleotides matching TRBD1. The CDR3 spans 15 residues. Germline V CDR1 and CDR2: WSHSY, SAAADI. V gave up 3 bases and J gave up 4 bases; unmatched junction bases: 2. CDR3 loop: CASSEGTGYNSPLHF. The CDR3 DNA follows: TGCGCCAGCAGTGAAGGGACAGGTTATAATTCACCCCTCCACTTT.

The rearrangement links TRBV15 to TRBJ1-1; TRBD1 might be the D (5 bases). The V end lost 6 bases, the J end lost 5 bases, and 16 bases lay between the germline ends. The CDR3 spans 14 residues. Germline V gene sequence: CDR1 LNHNV, CDR2 YYDKDF (reference sequence). The CDR3 reads CATRPGGGDTEAFF. The CDR3 nucleotides read TGTGCCACCAGACCTGGGGGAGGAGATACTGAAGCTTTCTTT.

This chain joins TRBV27 and TRBJ2-5; 7 nucleotides line up with TRBD2. CDR3 length: 18 amino acids. From germline, CDR1 is MNHEY and CDR2 SMNVEV (reference sequence). V lost 5 bases, J lost 4 bases, and 19 bases stayed unmatched. Here the CDR3 DNA reads TGTGCCAGCAGTCTTGGGGGTCGCCGGGTGGGAGGGACAGAGACCCAGTACTTC. This codes for CASSLGGRRVGGTETQYF.

Notes on this clone: This specimen includes other DNA sequences encoding the same CDR3. The rearrangement links TRBV6-1 to TRBJ1-1, with D possibly being TRBD1 (5 bases). V was trimmed by 0 bases and J by 4 bases, leaving 9 bases between them. The germline V gene encodes CDR1 MNHNS and CDR2 SASEGT. The CDR3 covers 14 residues. The CDR3 DNA is TGTGCCAGCAGTGAAGCAGGCGGGGGCACTGAAGCTTTCTTT. Amino acids: CASSEAGGGTEAFF.

This clone was detected only once. The chain employs TRBV5-6 and TRBJ1-5; possibly TRBD1 for D (5 bases). This CDR3 region has 14 residues. Per germline, CDR1 SGHDT and CDR2 YYEEEE. Trimming removed 3 bases from V and 7 bases from J, with 14 bases in between. CDR3 sequence: CASSSSLTEQPQHF. CDR3 sequence (DNA): TGTGCCAGCAGCTCCTCCCTGACAGAGCAGCCCCAGCATTTT.

CDR3 residues: CASSVEGAAYNEQFF. The CDR3 DNA follows: TGTGCCAGCAGCGTCGAGGGGGCGGCCTACAATGAGCAGTTCTTC. The chain uses TRBV6-4 and TRBJ2-1; 7 nucleotides match TRBD1. The CDR3 runs to 15 residues. The germline V gene encodes CDR1 MRHNA and CDR2 SNTAGT. Trimming removed 6 bases from V and 2 bases from J; junction bases left unmatched: 7.

The V gene is TRBV27, the J gene TRBJ1-2, with 7 bases fitting TRBD1. V gave up 5 bases and J gave up 5 bases; unmatched junction bases: 5. Germline values: CDR1 MNHEY, CDR2 SMNVEV (reference sequence). The CDR3 is made up of 13 amino acids. The CDR3 sequence is CASSPGTEYGYTF. CDR3 sequence (DNA): TGTGCCAGCAGTCCCGGGACAGAATATGGCTACACCTTC.